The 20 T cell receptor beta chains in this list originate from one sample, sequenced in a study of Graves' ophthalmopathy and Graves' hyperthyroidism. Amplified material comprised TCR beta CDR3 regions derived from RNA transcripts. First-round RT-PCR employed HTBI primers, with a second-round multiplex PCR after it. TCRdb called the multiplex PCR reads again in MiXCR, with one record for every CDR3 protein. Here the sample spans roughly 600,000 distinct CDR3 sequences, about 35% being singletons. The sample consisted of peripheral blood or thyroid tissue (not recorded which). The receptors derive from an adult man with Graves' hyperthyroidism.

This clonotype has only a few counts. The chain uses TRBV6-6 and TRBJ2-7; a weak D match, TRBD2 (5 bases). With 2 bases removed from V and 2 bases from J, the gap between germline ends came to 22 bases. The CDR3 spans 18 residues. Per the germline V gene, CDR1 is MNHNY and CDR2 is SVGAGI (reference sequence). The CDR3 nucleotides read TGTGCCAGCAGTTACGCCGGTGGGAATCTTCGGGGTACCTACGAGCAGTACTTC. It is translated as CASSYAGGNLRGTYEQYF.

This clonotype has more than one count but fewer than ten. CDR3 in amino acids: CASSLGGIGSTNEKLFF. The CDR3 bases are TGTGCCAGCAGCTTGGGCGGTATTGGGTCAACTAATGAAAAACTGTTTTTT. The chain carries TRBV5-5 and TRBJ1-4; no clear D gene. V was trimmed by 0 bases and J by 0 bases, leaving 12 bases between them. Germline V CDR1 and CDR2: SGHKS, YYEKEE (reference sequence). The CDR3 is 17 amino acids. Combining the CDR3 with reference TRBV5-5 and TRBJ1-4 gives the whole variable domain DAGVTQSPTHLIKTRGQQVTLRCSPISGHKSVSWYQQVLGQGPQFIFQYYEKEERGRGNFPDRFSARQFPNYSSELNVNALLLGDSALYLCASSLGGIGSTNEKLFFGSGTQLSVL.

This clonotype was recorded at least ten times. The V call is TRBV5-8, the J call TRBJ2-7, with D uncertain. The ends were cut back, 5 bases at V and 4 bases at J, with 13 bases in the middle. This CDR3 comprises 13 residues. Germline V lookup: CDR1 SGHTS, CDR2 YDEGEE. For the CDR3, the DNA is TGTGCCAGCAGTCCCGAAAGACTTTACGAGCAGTACTTC. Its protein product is CASSPERLYEQYF.

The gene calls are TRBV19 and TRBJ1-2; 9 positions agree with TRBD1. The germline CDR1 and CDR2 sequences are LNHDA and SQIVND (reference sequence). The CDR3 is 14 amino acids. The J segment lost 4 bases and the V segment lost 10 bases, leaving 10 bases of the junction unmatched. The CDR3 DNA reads TGTGCCACTGCGGACAGGGGTTCAAGCTATGGCTACACCTTC. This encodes CATADRGSSYGYTF.

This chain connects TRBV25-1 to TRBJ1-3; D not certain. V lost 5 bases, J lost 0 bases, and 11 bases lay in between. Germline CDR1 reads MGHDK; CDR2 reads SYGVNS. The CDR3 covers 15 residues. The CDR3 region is CASSSAMGSGNTIYF. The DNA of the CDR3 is TGTGCCAGCAGTTCGGCCATGGGCTCTGGAAACACCATATATTTT.

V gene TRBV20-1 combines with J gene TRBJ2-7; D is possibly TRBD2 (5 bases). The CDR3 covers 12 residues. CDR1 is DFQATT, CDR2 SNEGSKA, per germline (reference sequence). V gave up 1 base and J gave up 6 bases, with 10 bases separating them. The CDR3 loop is CSARGPLAEQYF. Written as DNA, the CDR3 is TGCAGTGCTAGAGGACCCCTAGCCGAGCAGTACTTC.

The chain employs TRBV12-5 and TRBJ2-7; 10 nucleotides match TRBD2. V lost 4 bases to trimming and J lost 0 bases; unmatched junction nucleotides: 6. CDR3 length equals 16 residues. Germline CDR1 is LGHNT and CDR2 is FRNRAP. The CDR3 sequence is CASGSDGTSVSYEQYF. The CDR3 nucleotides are TGTGCTAGTGGTTCCGACGGGACTAGCGTCTCCTACGAGCAGTACTTC.

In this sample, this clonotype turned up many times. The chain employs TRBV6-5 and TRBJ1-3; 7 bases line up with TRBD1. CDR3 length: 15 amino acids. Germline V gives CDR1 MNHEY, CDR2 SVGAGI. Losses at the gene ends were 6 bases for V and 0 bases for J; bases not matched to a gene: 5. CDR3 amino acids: CASSTTGSSGNTIYF. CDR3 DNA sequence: TGTGCCAGCAGCACGACAGGGAGCTCTGGAAACACCATATATTTT.

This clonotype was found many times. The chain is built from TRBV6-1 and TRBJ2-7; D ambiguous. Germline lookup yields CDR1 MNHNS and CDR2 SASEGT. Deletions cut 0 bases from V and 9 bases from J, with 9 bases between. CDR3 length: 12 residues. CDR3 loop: CASSEALTTQYF. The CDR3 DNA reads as TGTGCCAGCAGTGAAGCGCTGACCACGCAGTACTTC.

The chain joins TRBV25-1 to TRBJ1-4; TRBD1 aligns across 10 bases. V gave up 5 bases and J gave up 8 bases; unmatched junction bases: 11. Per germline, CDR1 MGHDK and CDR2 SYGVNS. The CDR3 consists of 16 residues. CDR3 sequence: CASSSPPGTGEEKLFF. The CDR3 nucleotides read TGTGCCAGCAGTTCCCCCCCCGGGACAGGGGAAGAAAAACTGTTTTTT.

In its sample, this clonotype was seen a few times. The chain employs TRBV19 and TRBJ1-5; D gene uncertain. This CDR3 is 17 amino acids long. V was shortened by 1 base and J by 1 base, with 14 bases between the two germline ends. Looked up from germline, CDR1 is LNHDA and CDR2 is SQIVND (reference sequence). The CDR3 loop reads CASSIVGGLGSNQPQHF. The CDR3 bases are TGTGCCAGTAGTATAGTGGGAGGGCTGGGGAGCAATCAGCCCCAGCATTTT.

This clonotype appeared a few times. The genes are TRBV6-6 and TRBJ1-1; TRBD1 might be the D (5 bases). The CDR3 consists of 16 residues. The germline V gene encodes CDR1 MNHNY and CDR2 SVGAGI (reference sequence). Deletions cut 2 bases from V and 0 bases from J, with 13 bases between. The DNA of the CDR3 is TGTGCCAGCAGTTACAGGGGAGCCCCTTTGAACACTGAAGCTTTCTTT. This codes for CASSYRGAPLNTEAFF.

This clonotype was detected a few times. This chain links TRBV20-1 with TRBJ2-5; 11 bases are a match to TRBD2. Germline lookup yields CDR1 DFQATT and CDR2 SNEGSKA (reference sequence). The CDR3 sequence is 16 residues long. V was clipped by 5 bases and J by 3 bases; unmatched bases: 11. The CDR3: CSASGTSGVPEETQYF. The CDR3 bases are TGCAGTGCTTCCGGGACTAGCGGAGTCCCGGAAGAGACCCAGTACTTC.

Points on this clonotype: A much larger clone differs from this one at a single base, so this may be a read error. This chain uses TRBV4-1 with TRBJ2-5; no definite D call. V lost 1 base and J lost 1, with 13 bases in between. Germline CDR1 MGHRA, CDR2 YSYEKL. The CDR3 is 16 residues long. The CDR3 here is CASSQVPVAIQETQYF. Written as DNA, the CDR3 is TGCGCCAGCAGCCAAGTGCCGGTAGCCATCCAAGAGACCCAGTACTTC.

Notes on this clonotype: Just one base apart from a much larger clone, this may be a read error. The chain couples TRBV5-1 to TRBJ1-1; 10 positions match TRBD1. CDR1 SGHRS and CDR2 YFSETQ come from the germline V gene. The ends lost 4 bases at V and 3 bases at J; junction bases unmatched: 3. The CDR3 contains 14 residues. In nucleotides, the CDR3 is TGCGCCAGCAGCGGAGGGACAGGGGACACTGAAGCTTTCTTT. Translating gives CASSGGTGDTEAFF. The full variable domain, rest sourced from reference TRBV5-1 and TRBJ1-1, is KAGVTQTPRYLIKTRGQQVTLSCSPISGHRSVSWYQQTPGQGLQFLFEYFSETQRNKGNFPGRFSGRQFSNSRSEMNVSTLELGDSALYLCASSGGTGDTEAFFGQGTRLTVV.

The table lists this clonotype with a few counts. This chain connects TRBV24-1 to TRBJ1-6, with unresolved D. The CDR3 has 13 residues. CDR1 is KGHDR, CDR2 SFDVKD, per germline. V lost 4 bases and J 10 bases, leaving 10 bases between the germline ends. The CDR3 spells CATSEGFGSPLHF. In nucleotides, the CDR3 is TGTGCCACCAGTGAGGGTTTCGGCTCACCCCTCCACTTT.

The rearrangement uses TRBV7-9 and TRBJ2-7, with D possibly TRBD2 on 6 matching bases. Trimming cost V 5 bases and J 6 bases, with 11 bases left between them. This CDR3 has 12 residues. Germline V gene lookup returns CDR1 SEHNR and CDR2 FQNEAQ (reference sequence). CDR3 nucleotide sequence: TGTGCCAGCAGCCCCCTGGGGGGCGAGCAGTACTTC. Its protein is CASSPLGGEQYF.

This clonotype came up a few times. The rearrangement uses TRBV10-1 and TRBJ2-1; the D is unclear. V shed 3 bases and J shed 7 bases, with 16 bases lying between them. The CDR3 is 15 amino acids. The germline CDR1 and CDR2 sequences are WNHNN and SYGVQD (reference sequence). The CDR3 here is CASSDWMGSMNEQFF. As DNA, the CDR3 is TGCGCCAGCAGTGATTGGATGGGTAGCATGAATGAGCAGTTCTTC.

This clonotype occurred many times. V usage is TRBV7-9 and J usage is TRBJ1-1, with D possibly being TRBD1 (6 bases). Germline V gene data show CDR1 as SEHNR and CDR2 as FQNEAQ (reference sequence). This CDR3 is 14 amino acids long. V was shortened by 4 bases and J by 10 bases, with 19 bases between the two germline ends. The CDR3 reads CASSSIRQEARAFF. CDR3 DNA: TGTGCCAGCAGCTCGATTAGACAGGAAGCACGAGCTTTCTTT.

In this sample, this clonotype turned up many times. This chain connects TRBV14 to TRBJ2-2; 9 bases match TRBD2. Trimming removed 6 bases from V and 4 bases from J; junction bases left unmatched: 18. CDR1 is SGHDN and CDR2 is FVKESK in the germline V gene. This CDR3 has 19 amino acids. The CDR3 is CASSRRTSARPMSTGELFF. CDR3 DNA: TGTGCCAGCAGTCGACGGACTAGCGCGCGTCCCATGAGCACCGGGGAGCTGTTTTTT.